This entry lists 26 T cell receptor beta chains sequenced from one sample in a study of blood T cell repertoires in COVID-19. Produced via immunoSEQ multiplex PCR; TCRdb's table is partial and in-frame only. The top ten hold about 40% of the sample, which has 140,000 to 150,000 clones, 84% seen once. The sequenced sample was peripheral blood. These receptors were obtained from a human donor in a cohort sampled during active COVID-19.

This sequence joins TRBV7-9 and TRBJ1-1; 7 bases line up with TRBD1. Germline CDR1 is SEHNR and CDR2 is FQNEAQ (reference sequence). V was pared by 5 bases and J by 1 base, with 7 bases of the junction left unmatched. This CDR3 is 15 amino acids long. The CDR3 nucleotides are TGTGCCAGCAGCCCCCTCCGGACAGGGAACACTGAAGCTTTCTTT. Amino acid sequence: CASSPLRTGNTEAFF. Together with reference TRBV7-9 and TRBJ1-1, the CDR3 gives the full variable domain: DTGVSQNPRHKITKRGQNVTFRCDPISEHNRLYWYRQTLGQGPEFLTYFQNEAQLEKSRLLSDRFSAERPKGSFSTLEIQRTEQGDSAMYLCASSPLRTGNTEAFFGQGTRLTVV.

The V and J genes are TRBV4-2 and TRBJ1-2, with D possibly matching TRBD1 (5 bases). Trimming pared 0 bases from V and 4 bases from J, leaving 12 bases between. The CDR3 extends over 15 amino acids. Germline V CDR1 and CDR2: LGHNA, YNFKEQ. This chain's CDR3 is CASSQDSRQPYGYTF. The CDR3 coding sequence is TGTGCCAGCAGCCAAGACTCAAGACAGCCCTATGGCTACACCTTC.

This clone was observed once. This rearrangement joins TRBV7-2 to TRBJ2-3; 8 bases map to TRBD2. The V segment lost 3 bases and the J segment 6 bases; nucleotides outside the gene matches: 20. In germline, CDR1 is SGHTA, CDR2 FQGNSA. There are 19 residues in the CDR3. For the CDR3, the DNA is TGTGCCAGCAGCTTCATTAAGGGCGGGGGGTATCCACGGGGTGATACGCAGTATTTT. This encodes CASSFIKGGGYPRGDTQYF. Full variable domain (rest looked up from reference TRBV7-2 and TRBJ2-3): GAGVSQSPSNKVTEKGKDVELRCDPISGHTALYWYRQSLGQGLEFLIYFQGNSAPDKSGLPSDRFSAERTGGSVSTLTIQRTQQEDSAVYLCASSFIKGGGYPRGDTQYFGPGTRLTVL.

This chain connects TRBV11-2 to TRBJ2-7; D uncertain. The V gene's germline CDR1 is SGHAT and CDR2 FQNNGV. The V gene lost 5 bases and the J gene lost 0 bases, with 11 bases spanning the gap. CDR3 length: 14 amino acids. The DNA of the CDR3 is TGTGCCAGCAGCGCCCTAAGAAGCTCCTACGAGCAGTACGTC. Its translation is CASSALRSSYEQYV.

The rearrangement links TRBV11-3 to TRBJ1-1; tentatively, D is TRBD1 (6 bases). CDR3 length: 16 residues. V was shortened by 4 bases and J by 3 bases, with 18 bases between the two germline ends. CDR1 and CDR2 (germline): SGHNT, YENEEA. In nucleotides, the CDR3 is TGTGCCAGCAGCTGGGGGACATGGCAGATACACACTGAAGCTTTCTTT. This translates into CASSWGTWQIHTEAFF.

The V call is TRBV15, the J call TRBJ2-2; D gene ambiguous. Germline assignment: CDR1 LNHNV and CDR2 YYDKDF (reference sequence). The length of the CDR3 is 13 residues. CDR3 loop: CATDTPNTGELFF. As DNA, the CDR3 is TGTGCTACCGACACCCCGAACACCGGGGAGCTGTTTTTT.

V and J are TRBV3-1 (or the pseudogene TRBV3-2) and TRBJ2-7; maybe TRBD1 (5 bases). Germline V lookup: CDR1 LGHDT, CDR2 YNNKEL (reference sequence). The CDR3 contains 14 residues. V lost 1 base and J lost 0, with 7 bases in between. CDR3 region: CASSQVDSSYEQYF. The CDR3 DNA is TGTGCCAGCAGCCAAGTCGACAGCTCCTACGAGCAGTACTTC.

This sequence joins TRBV19 and TRBJ1-5; D is ambiguous. Germline V gene sequence: CDR1 LNHDA, CDR2 SQIVND (reference sequence). The CDR3 loop spans 14 amino acids. V was clipped by 2 bases and J by 4 bases, with 9 bases between them. The CDR3 sequence is CASSIWQVNQPQHF. Here the CDR3 DNA reads TGTGCCAGTAGTATATGGCAGGTGAATCAGCCCCAGCATTTT.

The chain combines TRBV5-8 with TRBJ2-3, with 9 bases identical to TRBD1. Germline loops: CDR1 SGHTS, CDR2 YDEGEE. Losses at the gene ends were 4 bases for V and 1 base for J; bases not matched to a gene: 4. This CDR3 has 15 residues. The CDR3 here is CASSLRTGGTDTQYF. CDR3 DNA sequence: TGTGCCAGCAGCCTTAGGACAGGGGGCACAGATACGCAGTATTTT.

Written as DNA, the CDR3 is TGTGCCAGCCGAGGATTCAGCTCCTACGAGCAGTACTTC. It encodes CASRGFSSYEQYF. The V gene is TRBV27, the J gene TRBJ2-7; no clear D gene. In germline, CDR1 is MNHEY, CDR2 SMNVEV (reference sequence). V was trimmed by 8 bases and J by 0 bases, leaving 11 bases between them. CDR3 size: 13 residues.

The J gene is TRBJ2-1, the V gene TRBV6-1; TRBD2 agrees at 12 bases. The CDR3 extends over 15 amino acids. Germline lookup yields CDR1 MNHNS and CDR2 SASEGT. V lost 5 bases and J lost 9; bases outside the gene matches: 8. The CDR3 sequence: CASSPSGRASGEQFF. CDR3 DNA sequence: TGTGCCAGCAGTCCTAGCGGGAGGGCTAGTGGTGAGCAGTTCTTC.

V is TRBV3-1 (or the pseudogene TRBV3-2) and J is TRBJ1-2, with 7 bases matching TRBD1. The CDR3 is made up of 14 amino acids. The trim removed 2 bases at V and 3 bases at J, leaving 3 bases unmatched. CDR1 and CDR2 (germline): LGHDT, YNNKEL (reference sequence). CDR3 in amino acids: CASSQWQGDYGYTF. The DNA for the CDR3 is TGTGCCAGCAGCCAATGGCAGGGGGACTATGGCTACACCTTC.

This clone was seen more than once but under ten times. The V call is TRBV4-2, the J call TRBJ1-2; D might be TRBD1 (6 bases). The CDR3 loop spans 16 amino acids. In germline, CDR1 is LGHNA, CDR2 YNFKEQ. Trimming took 4 bases from V and 0 from J, leaving 15 bases between them. The CDR3 is CASSPDSQRPNYGYTF. As DNA, the CDR3 is TGTGCCAGCAGCCCGGACAGCCAGCGCCCTAACTATGGCTACACCTTC.

This sequence joins TRBV24-1 and TRBJ2-1; 8 positions agree with TRBD1. V gave up 4 bases and J gave up 6 bases; unmatched junction bases: 1. The V gene's germline CDR1 is KGHDR and CDR2 SFDVKD. The CDR3 runs 13 residues. DNA of the CDR3: TGTGCCACCAGTGAGGACAGGGTCAATGAGCAGTTCTTC. It translates to CATSEDRVNEQFF.

This clone was detected a few times. This chain connects TRBV6-5 to TRBJ1-1; tentatively, D is TRBD1 (6 bases). The CDR3 runs to 12 residues. With 5 bases removed from V and 4 bases from J, the gap between germline ends came to 8 bases. Per the germline V gene, CDR1 is MNHEY and CDR2 is SVGAGI. CDR3 residues: CASSPTGTEAFF. As DNA, the CDR3 is TGTGCCAGCAGTCCGACAGGCACTGAAGCTTTCTTT.

This sequence joins TRBV19 and TRBJ2-5; 8 bases fit TRBD2. This CDR3 has 14 residues. Trimming at V came to 3 bases and at J to 2 bases, leaving 2 bases not matched to a gene. Germline values: CDR1 LNHDA, CDR2 SQIVND (reference sequence). The CDR3 bases are TGTGCCAGTAGTATTACTAGCGGACAAGAGACCCAGTACTTC. This gives the protein CASSITSGQETQYF.

J is TRBJ2-5 and V is TRBV5-1; 13 positions agree with TRBD2. Germline CDR1 and CDR2: SGHRS and YFSETQ. V gave up 4 bases and J gave up 1 base; unmatched junction bases: 4. The CDR3 sequence is 16 residues long. DNA for the CDR3: TGCGCCAGCAGCCTAGGGACTAGCGGGATCCAAGAGACCCAGTACTTC. This sequence encodes CASSLGTSGIQETQYF.

The V and J genes are TRBV5-4 and TRBJ1-2, with D possibly matching TRBD1 (6 bases). CDR3 size: 15 residues. Germline lookup yields CDR1 SGHNT and CDR2 YYREEE (reference sequence). V shed 4 bases and J shed 4 bases, with 17 bases lying between them. CDR3 in DNA: TGTGCCAGCAGCGCTCGGCAGGGGATGGGCTATGGCTACACCTTC. Its translation: CASSARQGMGYGYTF.

This clone has a single count. This chain joins TRBV19 and TRBJ2-7; D may be TRBD2 (6 bases). V was trimmed by 4 bases and J by 0 bases, leaving 10 bases between them. CDR1 is LNHDA, CDR2 SQIVND, per germline (reference sequence). CDR3 size: 14 residues. CDR3 amino acids: CASSRDLSSYEQYV. The CDR3 DNA follows: TGTGCCAGTAGTAGGGACTTAAGCTCCTACGAGCAGTACGTC.

The chain uses TRBV5-1 and TRBJ1-4; D is undetermined. This CDR3 spans 14 amino acids. The germline V gene has CDR1 SGHRS and CDR2 YFSETQ. The V end lost 0 bases, the J end lost 8 bases, and 11 bases lay between the germline ends. CDR3: CASSLGGPGEKLFF. CDR3 nucleotide sequence: TGCGCCAGCAGCTTGGGAGGGCCGGGGGAAAAACTGTTTTTT.

This chain connects TRBV5-6 to TRBJ1-3; D remains ambiguous. CDR1 and CDR2 (germline): SGHDT, YYEEEE. CDR3 length: 15 residues. V lost 2 bases, J lost 0 bases, and 9 bases lay in between. CDR3 protein: CASSFDIGSGNTIYF. DNA of the CDR3: TGTGCCAGCAGCTTCGACATTGGCTCTGGAAACACCATATATTTT. The full variable domain, in which reference TRBV5-6 and TRBJ1-3 provide the parts outside the CDR3, is DAGVTQSPTHLIKTRGQQVTLRCSPKSGHDTVSWYQQALGQGPQFIFQYYEEEERQRGNFPDRFSGHQFPNYSSELNVNALLLGDSALYLCASSFDIGSGNTIYFGEGSWLTVV.

The chain joins TRBV18 to TRBJ1-6; the D is unclear. CDR3 length: 14 amino acids. Trimming stripped 2 bases from V and 10 bases from J, with 12 bases between. The germline CDR1 and CDR2 sequences are KGHSH and LQKENI. DNA of the CDR3: TGTGCCAGCTCACCAATGGAAGGAGGATCACCCCTCCACTTT. Its translation is CASSPMEGGSPLHF.

The chain uses TRBV4-3 and TRBJ2-3; D is unresolved. The CDR3 contains 14 residues. Trimming pared 0 bases from V and 3 bases from J, leaving 7 bases between. Germline values: CDR1 LGHNA, CDR2 YSLEER. CDR3 protein: CASSQDVRTDTQYF. The CDR3 nucleotides read TGCGCCAGCAGCCAAGATGTGAGGACAGATACGCAGTATTTT.

In its sample, this clone was seen once. This CDR3 is also generated by other DNA sequences in the sample. The rearrangement uses TRBV5-1 and TRBJ2-1; the D is unclear. Trimming left V 0 bases short and J 1 base short, with 8 bases between. Germline assignment: CDR1 SGHRS and CDR2 YFSETQ. The CDR3 loop spans 15 amino acids. The CDR3 bases are TGCGCCAGCAGCTTGGCCCCGGGTTCCTACAATGAGCAGTTCTTC. The encoded protein is CASSLAPGSYNEQFF.

The chain uses TRBV5-1 and TRBJ2-7; maybe TRBD2 (5 bases). CDR3 length equals 15 residues. Trimming pared 3 bases from V and 0 bases from J, leaving 13 bases between. Germline loops: CDR1 SGHRS, CDR2 YFSETQ. The CDR3 DNA sequence: TGCGCCAGCAGCTCCCTGGTAGGGAGCTCCTACGAGCAGTACTTC. Protein sequence: CASSSLVGSSYEQYF.

The chain carries TRBV5-4 and TRBJ1-1; no reliable D call. Germline CDR1 SGHNT, CDR2 YYREEE (reference sequence). The V end lost 3 bases, the J end lost 0 bases, and 6 bases lay between the germline ends. This CDR3 has 13 residues. This chain's CDR3 is CASSSPMNTEAFF. The CDR3 bases are TGTGCCAGCAGCTCCCCTATGAACACTGAAGCTTTCTTT.